The clone carrying this T cell receptor beta chain was seen only a few times. The antigen is not known. The treatment denotes: roughly 10-day PBMC culture with coronavirus spike peptide pools or control peptides (ViraFEST assay). Oncomine TCR Beta short-read sequencing was applied to DNA from cultured CD4+ T cells. Cultured CD4+ T cells were the source of extracted genomic DNA. TCRdb ran MiXCR on the PCR reads and lists one entry per CDR3 protein. The sample has 9,500 to 15,000 distinct CDR3 sequences; 55% to 75% are singletons. The data originate from a study of vaccination and CD4 T cells after COVID-19. About the research overall: Convalescent individuals exhibited SARS-CoV-2 positivity on nasal swab PCR, with fewer than ten mild and one severe presentation. Once diagnosed, patients had post-COVID samples drawn a median roughly 100 days later (range 35 to 161).

The CDR3 is made up of 14 amino acids. CDR1 is DFQATT, CDR2 SNEGSKA, per germline (reference sequence). V gave up 3 bases and J gave up 0 bases, with 10 bases separating them. This receptor was taken from a human donor who had recovered from COVID-19. The chain combines TRBV20-1 with TRBJ2-3; D remains ambiguous. The specimen was CD4+ T cells from blood, cultured in vitro. CDR3 in amino acids: CSASSASSTDTQYF. The CDR3 coding sequence is TGCAGTGCTAGTTCAGCTTCTAGCACAGATACGCAGTATTTT.